This T cell receptor beta chain comes out of a study of blood T cell repertoires in COVID-19. About the study: The origin of the acute and convalescent COVID-19 samples was the United States, Italy and Spain.

The length of the CDR3 is 15 residues. Germline CDR1 is SEHNR and CDR2 is FQNEAQ (reference sequence). V shed 1 base, J shed 7 bases, and the junction held 6 bases outside the gene matches. Data came from immunoSEQ multiplex PCR; TCRdb stores just in-frame clones and leaves some out. The sample lists about 260,000 clones; about 82% were seen once. J is TRBJ2-4 and V is TRBV7-9; 8 nucleotides align to TRBD2. This clonotype was sampled from a woman aged 50 to 65 who had recovered from COVID-19. Sequenced input: PBMCs or T cells enriched from blood (not recorded which). CDR3 sequence (DNA): TGTGCCAGCAGCTTAGTGGTAGCGGGATTGAACATTCAGTACTTC. This encodes CASSLVVAGLNIQYF.